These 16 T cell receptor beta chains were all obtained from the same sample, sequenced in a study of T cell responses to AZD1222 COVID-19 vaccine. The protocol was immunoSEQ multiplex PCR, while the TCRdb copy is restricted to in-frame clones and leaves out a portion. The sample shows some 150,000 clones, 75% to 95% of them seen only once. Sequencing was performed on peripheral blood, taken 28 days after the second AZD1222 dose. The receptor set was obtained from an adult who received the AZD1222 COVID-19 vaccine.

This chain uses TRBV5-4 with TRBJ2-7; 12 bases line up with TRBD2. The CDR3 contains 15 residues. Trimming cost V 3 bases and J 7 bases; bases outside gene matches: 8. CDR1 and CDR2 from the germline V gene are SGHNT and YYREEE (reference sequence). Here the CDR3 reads CASSSPGLAGGEQYF. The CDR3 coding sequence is TGTGCCAGCAGCTCCCCGGGACTAGCGGGTGGGGAGCAGTACTTC.

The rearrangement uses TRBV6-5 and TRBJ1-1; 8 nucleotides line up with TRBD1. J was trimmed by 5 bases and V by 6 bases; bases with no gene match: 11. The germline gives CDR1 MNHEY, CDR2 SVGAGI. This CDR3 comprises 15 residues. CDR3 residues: CASRGSDRGGTEAFF. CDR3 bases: TGTGCCAGCAGGGGTTCCGACAGGGGAGGGACTGAAGCTTTCTTT.

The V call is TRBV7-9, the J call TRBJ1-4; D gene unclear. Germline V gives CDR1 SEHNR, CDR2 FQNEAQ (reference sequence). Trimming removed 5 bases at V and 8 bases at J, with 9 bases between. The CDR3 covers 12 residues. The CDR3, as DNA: TGTGCCAGCAGCCGCGGTGGGGAAAAACTGTTTTTT. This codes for CASSRGGEKLFF.

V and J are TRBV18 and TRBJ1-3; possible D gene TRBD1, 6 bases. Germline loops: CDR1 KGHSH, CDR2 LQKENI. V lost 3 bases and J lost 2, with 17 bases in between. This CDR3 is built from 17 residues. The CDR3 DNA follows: TGTGCCAGCTCACCGCAGGACTCAGGGGCAACTGGAAACACCATATATTTT. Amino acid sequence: CASSPQDSGATGNTIYF.

The CDR3 DNA sequence: TGTGCCAGCAGTTTTAGCTATGGCACAGATACGCAGTATTTT. Amino acids: CASSFSYGTDTQYF. V and J are TRBV27 and TRBJ2-3; D not resolved. V was pared by 3 bases and J by 1 base, with 8 bases between. Germline V gives CDR1 MNHEY, CDR2 SMNVEV (reference sequence). The CDR3 totals 14 residues.

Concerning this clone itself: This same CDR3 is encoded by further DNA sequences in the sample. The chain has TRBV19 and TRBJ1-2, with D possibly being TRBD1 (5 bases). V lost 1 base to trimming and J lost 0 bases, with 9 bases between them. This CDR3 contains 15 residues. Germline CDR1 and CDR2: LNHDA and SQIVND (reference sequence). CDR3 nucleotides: TGTGCCAGTAGTATAGGGGGCAGTACTAACTATGGCTACACCTTC. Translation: CASSIGGSTNYGYTF.

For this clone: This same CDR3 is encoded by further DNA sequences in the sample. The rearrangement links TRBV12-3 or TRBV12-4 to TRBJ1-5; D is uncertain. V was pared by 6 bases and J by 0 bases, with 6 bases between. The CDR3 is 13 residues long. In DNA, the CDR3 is TGTGCCAGCAGCTTGGGTAGCAATCAGCCCCAGCATTTT. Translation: CASSLGSNQPQHF.

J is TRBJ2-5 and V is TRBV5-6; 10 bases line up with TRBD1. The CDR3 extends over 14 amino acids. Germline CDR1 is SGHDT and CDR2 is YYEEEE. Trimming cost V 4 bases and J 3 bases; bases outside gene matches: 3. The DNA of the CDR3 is TGTGCCAGCAGCGTGACAGGGGGCAAAGAGACCCAGTACTTC. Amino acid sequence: CASSVTGGKETQYF.

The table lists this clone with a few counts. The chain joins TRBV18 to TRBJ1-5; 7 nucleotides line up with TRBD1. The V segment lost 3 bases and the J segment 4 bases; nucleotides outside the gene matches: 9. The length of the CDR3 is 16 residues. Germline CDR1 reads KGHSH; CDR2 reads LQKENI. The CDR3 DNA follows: TGTGCCAGCTCACCTTCAGCCGGGACAGTGAATCAGCCCCAGCATTTT. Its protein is CASSPSAGTVNQPQHF. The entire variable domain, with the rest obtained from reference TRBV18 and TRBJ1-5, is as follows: NAGVMQNPRHLVRRRGQEARLRCSPMKGHSHVYWYRQLPEEGLKFMVYLQKENIIDESGMPKERFSAEFPKEGPSILRIQQVVRGDSAAYFCASSPSAGTVNQPQHFGDGTRLSIL.

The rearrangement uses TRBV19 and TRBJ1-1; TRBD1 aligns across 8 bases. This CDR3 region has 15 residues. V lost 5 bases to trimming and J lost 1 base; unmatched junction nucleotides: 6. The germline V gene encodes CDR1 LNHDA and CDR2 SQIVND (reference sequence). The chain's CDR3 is CASSLWTGRNTEAFF. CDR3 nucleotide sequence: TGTGCCAGTAGTTTGTGGACAGGGAGGAACACTGAAGCTTTCTTT.

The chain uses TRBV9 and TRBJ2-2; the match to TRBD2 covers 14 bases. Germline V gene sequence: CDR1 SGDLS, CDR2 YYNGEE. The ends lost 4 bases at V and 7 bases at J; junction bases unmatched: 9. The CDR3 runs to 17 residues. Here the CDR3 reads CASSFGTSGSWSGELFF. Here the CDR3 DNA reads TGTGCCAGCAGCTTCGGGACTAGCGGGAGTTGGAGCGGGGAGCTGTTTTTT.

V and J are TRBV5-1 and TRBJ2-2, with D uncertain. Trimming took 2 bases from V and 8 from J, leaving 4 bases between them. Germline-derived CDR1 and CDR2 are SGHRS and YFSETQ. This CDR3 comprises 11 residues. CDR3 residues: CASSFGGELFF. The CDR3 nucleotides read TGCGCCAGCAGCTTTGGAGGGGAGCTGTTTTTT.

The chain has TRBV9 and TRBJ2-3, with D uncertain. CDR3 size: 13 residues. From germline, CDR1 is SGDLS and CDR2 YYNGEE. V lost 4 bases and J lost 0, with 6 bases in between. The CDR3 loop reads CASSTPSTDTQYF. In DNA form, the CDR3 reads TGTGCCAGCAGCACTCCAAGCACAGATACGCAGTATTTT. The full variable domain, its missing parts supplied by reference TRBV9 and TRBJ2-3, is DSGVTQTPKHLITATGQRVTLRCSPRSGDLSVYWYQQSLDQGLQFLIQYYNGEERAKGNILERFSAQQFPDLHSELNLSSLELGDSALYFCASSTPSTDTQYFGPGTRLTVL.

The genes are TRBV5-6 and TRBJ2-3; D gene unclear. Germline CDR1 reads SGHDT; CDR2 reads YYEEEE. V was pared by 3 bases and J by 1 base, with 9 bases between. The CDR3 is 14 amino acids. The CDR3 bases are TGTGCCAGCAGCTCCCCTGGGGGCACAGATACGCAGTATTTT. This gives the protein CASSSPGGTDTQYF.

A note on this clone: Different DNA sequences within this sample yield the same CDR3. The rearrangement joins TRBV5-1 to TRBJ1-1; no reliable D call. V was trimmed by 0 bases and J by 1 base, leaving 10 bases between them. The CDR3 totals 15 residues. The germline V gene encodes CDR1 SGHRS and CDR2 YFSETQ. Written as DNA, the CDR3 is TGCGCCAGCAGCTTGGAACGAATACCGAACACTGAAGCTTTCTTT. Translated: CASSLERIPNTEAFF.

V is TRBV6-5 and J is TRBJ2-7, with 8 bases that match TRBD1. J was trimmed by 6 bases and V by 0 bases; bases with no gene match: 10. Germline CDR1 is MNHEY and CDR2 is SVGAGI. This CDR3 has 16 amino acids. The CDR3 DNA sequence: TGTGCCAGCAGTTACTCGAAAAAGACAGGGGATCGCGAGCAGTACTTC. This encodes CASSYSKKTGDREQYF.